A selection of T cell receptor beta chains follows, all from one sample in a study of T-cell memory formation after mild COVID-19. Via MiXCR, TCRdb re-called the 5' RACE reads, giving one row per CDR3 protein. The sample yields roughly 340,000 distinct CDR3 sequences, 20% to 25% seen once. Sequenced: PBMCs or a T cell subset sorted from them (not recorded which). The receptors were sampled from a young man who had mild COVID-19 (a few samples of this study predate the infection). Cell type and time point are not known. The CDR3 runs from the conserved cysteine through the conserved F or W. The D gene is left open where the match is weak. Only part of the rows carry a size: once, few, many, or a class if the clone is expanded.

d_gene	abundance	v_gene	len	j_gene	CDR3aa	CDR3nt
NA	NA	TRBV10-3	14	TRBJ2-3	CAISAERAQDTQYF	TGTGCCATCAGTGCAGAGAGGGCACAAGATACGCAGTATTTT
TRBD2	NA	TRBV15	15	TRBJ2-1	CATSRGGGSYNEQFF	TGTGCCACCAGCAGAGGCGGGGGGTCCTACAATGAGCAGTTCTTC
NA	few	TRBV9	14	TRBJ2-3	CASSWALGTDTQYF	TGTGCCAGCAGCTGGGCGTTGGGGACAGATACGCAGTATTTT
NA	few	TRBV20-1	13	TRBJ2-7	CSALSGQYYEQYF	TGCAGTGCTCTCTCGGGGCAATACTACGAGCAGTACTTC
NA	few	TRBV5-4	14	TRBJ2-7	CASSPPGHLREQYF	TGTGCCAGCAGCCCCCCGGGACATCTCCGCGAGCAGTACTTC
TRBD1	NA	TRBV5-6	14	TRBJ2-1	CASSSLRQGNEQFF	TGTGCCAGCAGCTCCCTTCGACAGGGCAATGAGCAGTTCTTC
NA	few	TRBV6-5	13	TRBJ1-6	CAVRSSYNSPLHF	TGTGCCGTTCGGAGCTCCTATAATTCACCCCTCCACTTT
NA	few	TRBV10-2	14	TRBJ2-1	CASSESKTGREQFF	TGCGCCAGCAGTGAGTCGAAGACGGGGAGGGAGCAGTTCTTC
NA	few	TRBV20-1	11	TRBJ1-1	CSATWETEAFF	TGCAGTGCTACTTGGGAAACTGAAGCTTTCTTT
NA	NA	TRBV6-4	13	TRBJ1-2	CASSDSRGDGYTF	TGTGCCAGCAGTGACTCCCGCGGGGATGGCTACACCTTC
NA	NA	TRBV3-1	12	TRBJ1-4	CASGAGREKLFF	TGTGCCAGCGGGGCAGGTCGCGAAAAACTGTTTTTT
NA	few	TRBV4-3	15	TRBJ2-5	CASSQDRLGGETQYF	TGCGCCAGCAGCCAAGATAGACTAGGAGGAGAGACCCAGTACTTC
TRBD2	NA	TRBV4-1	15	TRBJ2-1	CASRSSGGAGNEQFF	TGCGCCAGCAGAAGTAGCGGGGGGGCGGGAAATGAGCAGTTCTTC
NA	once	TRBV29-1	11	TRBJ2-3	CSVLRADTQYF	TGCAGCGTCTTGCGGGCAGATACGCAGTATTTT
NA	few	TRBV5-1	17	TRBJ2-5	CASSLGTGRTTQETQYF	TGCGCCAGCAGCTTGGGCACTGGAAGAACTACCCAAGAGACCCAGTACTTC
NA	few	TRBV7-2	17	TRBJ1-5	CASSPGRGANSNQPQHF	TGTGCCAGCAGCCCGGGTCGGGGGGCTAATAGCAATCAGCCCCAGCATTTT
NA	NA	TRBV6-6	14	TRBJ2-3	CASSYRGYTDTQYF	TGTGCCAGCAGTTACCGGGGGTACACAGATACGCAGTATTTT
NA	NA	TRBV5-1	16	TRBJ1-1	CASSPLISKGLTEAFF	TGCGCCAGCAGCCCTCTTATATCGAAGGGGCTGACTGAAGCTTTCTTT